This TCR beta chain was sequenced for a study of naive and memory T cell subsets. The study's findings and limits: Gini index rose across naive, CM, EM and EMRA in CD4 and CD8. Naive and memory repertoire findings lacked a ground truth for validation.

The beta constant-region primer was an equimolar mix of two oligonucleotides covering TRBC1 and TRBC2. Ligated cDNA was amplified by four rounds of PCR with nested alpha and beta constant-region primers and SP2. TCRdb analysed the UMI-ligation and nested PCR reads with MiXCR anew, one entry per CDR3 protein. The sample gives about 90,000 distinct CDR3 sequences, over 7% of which show up once; roughly 1.6% is in the top ten. A note on this clonotype: Its antigen is unidentified.

From the second PCR step, alpha and beta chains were amplified apart. The sample consisted of central memory CD4+ T cells from blood. The receptor was derived from a human donor in good health.

The CDR3 DNA is TGTGCCAGCAGTTATACAGGGGGCCGTAATTCACCCCTCCACTTT. Its protein product is CASSYTGGRNSPLHF. The genes are TRBV7-2 and TRBJ1-6, with 9 bases that match TRBD1. V gave up 6 bases and J gave up 6 bases; unmatched junction bases: 6. This CDR3 has 15 residues. Germline V gene data show CDR1 as SGHTA and CDR2 as FQGNSA.